Sequencing of this T cell receptor (beta chain) was carried out in a study of T cells in Graves' hyperthyroidism and ophthalmopathy. Amplification of TCR beta CDR3 regions used RNA as the template. With the HTBI primer set, the TCR CDR3 went through a first round of RT-PCR. One entry per CDR3 protein results from TCRdb running MiXCR on the multiplex PCR reads. Of a few hundred thousand distinct CDR3 sequences detected, around 16% appear once; the ten largest clones hold about 7%. Absence of ophthalmopathy progression within 18 months defined stable Graves' hyperthyroidism. 10 ml of fresh peripheral blood supplied the PBMCs. CDR3 size: 18 residues. Losses at the gene ends were 6 bases for V and 5 bases for J; bases not matched to a gene: 13. This clonotype was seen at least ten times.

The TCR was taken from a woman aged 25 to 45 with Graves' hyperthyroidism. V usage is TRBV12-3 or TRBV12-4 and J usage is TRBJ2-5; 15 bases are a match to TRBD2. The material sequenced was blood. The CDR3 nucleotides read TGTGCCAGCAGCCTAGAGGGGGGACTAGCGGGAGGTCCCGAGACCCAGTACTTC. It encodes CASSLEGGLAGGPETQYF.